Following are 25 T cell receptor beta chains from one sample sequenced in a study of beta chain features in type 1 diabetes. Findings and limits, study-wide: When Type 1 diabetes patients were examined, their TCRB CDR3s proved moderately but significantly shorter in all four CD4+ subsets.

Expressed TCRB transcripts were sequenced because the isolated RNA had all been reverse transcribed beforehand. The assay was immunoSEQ multiplex PCR, and TCRdb's table has in-frame clones only and misses some. The data hold about 190,000 clones, with approximately 8.1% observed a single time. These receptors lack a known antigen. Sequencing was carried out using central memory CD4+ T cells from blood. All receptors derive from a man aged 18 to 30 with type 1 diabetes.

This clone showed up just a few times. For the CDR3, the DNA is TGTGCCAGCTCACTCAATCACCTCACAGACACCTTAGAGCCCCAGCATTTT. Encoded protein: CASSLNHLTDTLEPQHF. The rearrangement uses TRBV18 and TRBJ1-5; D is ambiguous. Germline assignment: CDR1 KGHSH and CDR2 LQKENI. This CDR3 has 17 residues. Trimming cost V 4 bases and J 8 bases, with 24 bases left between them. The full variable domain, in which reference TRBV18 and TRBJ1-5 provide the parts outside the CDR3, is NAGVMQNPRHLVRRRGQEARLRCSPMKGHSHVYWYRQLPEEGLKFMVYLQKENIIDESGMPKERFSAEFPKEGPSILRIQQVVRGDSAAYFCASSLNHLTDTLEPQHFGDGTRLSIL.

This clone has more than one count but fewer than ten. This rearrangement joins TRBV29-1 to TRBJ2-2, with 15 nucleotides matching TRBD2. From germline, CDR1 is SQVTM and CDR2 ANQGSEA. This CDR3 comprises 16 residues. J gave up 5 bases and V 7 bases, and 8 bases lay outside the gene matches. The CDR3 spells CSAVGTSGGRTGELFF. The CDR3 DNA sequence: TGCAGCGCCGTAGGGACTAGCGGGGGGCGAACCGGGGAGCTGTTTTTT.

The chain carries TRBV29-1 and TRBJ1-6; D is undetermined. The length of the CDR3 is 13 residues. Germline values: CDR1 SQVTM, CDR2 ANQGSEA. V gave up 5 bases and J gave up 5 bases, with 10 bases separating them. This chain's CDR3 is CSVSRNNNSPLHF. CDR3 bases: TGCAGCGTTTCGAGGAACAATAATTCACCCCTCCACTTT.

The chain joins TRBV19 to TRBJ2-5; the D is unclear. CDR1 is LNHDA and CDR2 is SQIVND in the germline V gene (reference sequence). The CDR3 is made up of 12 amino acids. V was trimmed by 5 bases and J by 0 bases, leaving 4 bases between them. Here the CDR3 DNA reads TGTGCCAGTAGTTTCGACCAAGAGACCCAGTACTTC. Translating it yields CASSFDQETQYF.

The chain employs TRBV10-2 and TRBJ2-5; 8 nucleotides match TRBD2. Germline V gene lookup returns CDR1 WSHSY and CDR2 SAAADI. Trimming removed 5 bases from V and 4 bases from J; junction bases left unmatched: 6. This CDR3 is 14 amino acids long. The CDR3 protein is CASSLAGGRETQYF. CDR3 DNA sequence: TGCGCCAGCAGTCTTGCGGGAGGTAGAGAGACCCAGTACTTC.

Regarding this clone: Other DNA sequences of this sample code for an identical CDR3. V and J are TRBV30 and TRBJ1-5, with a weak D call TRBD1 (5 bases). V was shortened by 0 bases and J by 4 bases, with 7 bases between the two germline ends. This CDR3 region has 13 residues. The germline V gene encodes CDR1 GTSNPN and CDR2 SVGIG (reference sequence). The CDR3 loop is CAWSVRGNQPQHF. DNA of the CDR3: TGTGCCTGGAGTGTAAGGGGAAATCAGCCCCAGCATTTT.

V usage is TRBV5-6 and J usage is TRBJ2-7; TRBD1 matches 8 bases. There are 15 residues in the CDR3. Germline loops: CDR1 SGHDT, CDR2 YYEEEE. J was trimmed by 0 bases and V by 1 base; bases with no gene match: 3. CDR3 residues: CASSLQGASSYEQYF. The CDR3 DNA reads as TGTGCCAGCAGCTTGCAGGGGGCGAGCTCCTACGAGCAGTACTTC.

The chain carries TRBV30 and TRBJ2-7, with TRBD2 identical over 9 bases. The germline CDR1 and CDR2 sequences are GTSNPN and SVGIG (reference sequence). The CDR3 is 15 amino acids. With 4 bases clipped from V and 12 bases from J, the junction kept 19 bases outside the gene matches. CDR3 nucleotides: TGTGCCTGGAAGCCTACTAGCGGGTCTCGAGCTCTGGGGTACTTC. This translates into CAWKPTSGSRALGYF.

This clone appeared a few times. This chain links TRBV18 with TRBJ1-1; D is perhaps TRBD1 (5 bases). V was pared by 5 bases and J by 0 bases, with 13 bases between. The CDR3 is 15 residues long. Germline CDR1 reads KGHSH; CDR2 reads LQKENI. The CDR3 spells CASSSTTEMNTEAFF. CDR3 bases: TGTGCCAGCTCATCCACGACAGAGATGAACACTGAAGCTTTCTTT.

The J gene is TRBJ2-5, the V gene TRBV28; a possible D gene is TRBD1 (6 bases). In germline, CDR1 is MDHEN, CDR2 SYDVKM. The CDR3 covers 16 residues. V gave up 6 bases and J gave up 5 bases, with 22 bases separating them. The DNA for the CDR3 is TGTGCCAGCAGCGCGCCAGGGGACCGAAATGGGGAGACCCAGTACTTC. It encodes CASSAPGDRNGETQYF.

In regard to this clone: Other DNA sequences in the same sample also yield this CDR3. The rearrangement links TRBV30 to TRBJ1-5, with 7 bases fitting TRBD1. The CDR3 is made up of 13 amino acids. Trimming took 1 base from V and 4 from J; bases not matched to a gene: 1. Germline assignment: CDR1 GTSNPN and CDR2 SVGIG (reference sequence). The CDR3 bases are TGTGCCTGGAGTGCAGGGGGGAATCAGCCCCAGCATTTT. Residues: CAWSAGGNQPQHF.

This clone came up a few times. The chain carries TRBV14 and TRBJ2-7; TRBD2 matches at 13 bases. The CDR3 is 18 amino acids. The germline CDR1 and CDR2 sequences are SGHDN and FVKESK. V gave up 4 bases and J gave up 2 bases; unmatched junction bases: 11. DNA of the CDR3: TGTGCCAGCAGCCTTCGGACTAGCGGGAGTAAGGGTGCCTACGAGCAGTACTTC. As protein: CASSLRTSGSKGAYEQYF.

This chain uses TRBV7-9 with TRBJ1-2, with 10 bases fitting TRBD1. The J segment lost 4 bases and the V segment lost 5 bases, leaving 13 bases of the junction unmatched. CDR3 length: 17 residues. Germline CDR1 reads SEHNR; CDR2 reads FQNEAQ (reference sequence). Here the CDR3 DNA reads TGTGCCAGCAGCCTTTCACACGGGGGACAGGGGTTCTATGGCTACACCTTC. Amino acid sequence: CASSLSHGGQGFYGYTF.

V and J are TRBV29-1 and TRBJ1-2, with TRBD1 matching over 7 bases. In germline, CDR1 is SQVTM, CDR2 ANQGSEA. The trim removed 1 base at V and 5 bases at J, leaving 13 bases unmatched. This CDR3 has 16 residues. The CDR3 protein is CSVEAPLTGAKYGYTF. In DNA form, the CDR3 reads TGCAGCGTTGAAGCCCCGCTCACAGGGGCGAAATATGGCTACACCTTC. The full variable domain, rest sourced from reference TRBV29-1 and TRBJ1-2, is SAVISQKPSRDICQRGTSLTIQCQVDSQVTMMFWYRQQPGQSLTLIATANQGSEATYESGFVIDKFPISRPNLTFSTLTVSNMSPEDSSIYLCSVEAPLTGAKYGYTFGSGTRLTVV.

This clone turned up a few times. The V and J genes are TRBV9 and TRBJ2-5, with D perhaps TRBD2 (6 bases). CDR3 length equals 14 residues. The germline V and J ends were trimmed by 3 bases and 2 bases, with 11 bases remaining between them. The germline gives CDR1 SGDLS, CDR2 YYNGEE. This chain's CDR3 is CASSGRGRQETQYF. CDR3 in DNA: TGTGCCAGCAGCGGGCGGGGCCGACAAGAGACCCAGTACTTC.

In its sample, this clone was seen many times. The chain joins TRBV5-4 to TRBJ2-5; 8 nucleotides match TRBD1. This CDR3 has 15 residues. Germline trimming cut 1 base from V and 4 bases from J; bases unmatched to any gene: 6. Germline values: CDR1 SGHNT, CDR2 YYREEE (reference sequence). For the CDR3, the DNA is TGTGCCAGCAGCTTGTGGCAGGGGGCGGGAGAGACCCAGTACTTC. The encoded protein is CASSLWQGAGETQYF.

J is TRBJ2-2 and V is TRBV7-6, with 9 bases fitting TRBD1. The trim removed 1 base at V and 1 base at J, leaving 10 bases unmatched. The germline V gene has CDR1 SGHVS and CDR2 FNYEAQ. The CDR3 contains 19 residues. The CDR3 nucleotides read TGTGCCAGCAGCTTAGAGCCGGGACAGGGTGGACGGAACACCGGGGAGCTGTTTTTT. Encoded protein: CASSLEPGQGGRNTGELFF. The complete variable domain, with remaining parts taken from reference TRBV7-6 and TRBJ2-2, reads GAGVSQSPRYKVTKRGQDVALRCDPISGHVSLYWYRQALGQGPEFLTYFNYEAQQDKSGLPNDRFSAERPEGSISTLTIQRTEQRDSAMYRCASSLEPGQGGRNTGELFFGEGSRLTVL.

V usage is TRBV28 and J usage is TRBJ2-7; 7 bases line up with TRBD1. The CDR3 is 13 residues long. J was trimmed by 0 bases and V by 6 bases; bases with no gene match: 2. Germline V gives CDR1 MDHEN, CDR2 SYDVKM. The CDR3 region is CASRRGLSYEQYF. The DNA of the CDR3 is TGTGCCAGCAGGAGGGGGCTCTCCTACGAGCAGTACTTC.

The chain joins TRBV7-2 to TRBJ2-1; D is unclear. This CDR3 is 12 amino acids long. Per the germline V gene, CDR1 is SGHTA and CDR2 is FQGNSA. The V end lost 5 bases, the J end lost 10 bases, and 12 bases lay between the germline ends. In DNA form, the CDR3 reads TGTGCCAGCAGCCCTCAGGTGACAGAGCAGTTCTTC. This gives the protein CASSPQVTEQFF.

This clone appeared a few times. The chain couples TRBV20-1 to TRBJ1-4; D remains unclear. Germline values: CDR1 DFQATT, CDR2 SNEGSKA (reference sequence). This CDR3 spans 11 amino acids. This CDR3 reads CSSPEGEKLFF. CDR3 nucleotides: TGCAGCTCCCCGGAGGGCGAAAAACTGTTTTTT.

In this sample, this clone turned up a few times. This rearrangement joins TRBV5-1 to TRBJ2-2; D is possibly TRBD2 (5 bases). The germline gives CDR1 SGHRS, CDR2 YFSETQ. The CDR3 length is 13 residues. Trimming took 5 bases from V and 4 from J, leaving 9 bases between them. The CDR3: CASSSEGTGELFF. The CDR3 nucleotides are TGCGCCAGCAGTTCTGAGGGCACCGGGGAGCTGTTTTTT.

The chain recombines TRBV9 with TRBJ2-7; 9 bases align to TRBD1. From germline, CDR1 is SGDLS and CDR2 YYNGEE. This CDR3 contains 16 residues. V was pared by 4 bases and J by 3 bases, with 11 bases of the junction left unmatched. CDR3: CASSPSWTGDFYEQYF. The CDR3 coding sequence is TGTGCCAGCAGCCCATCCTGGACAGGGGACTTCTACGAGCAGTACTTC.

This clone was observed a few times. DNA for the CDR3: TGTGCCAGAACCAGGGTGCGGGGAGTTAACACTGAAGCTTTCTTT. Its protein is CARTRVRGVNTEAFF. The J gene is TRBJ1-1, the V gene TRBV14; D may be TRBD1 (5 bases). This CDR3 is 15 amino acids long. The ends were cut back, 9 bases at V and 2 bases at J, with 19 bases in the middle. Germline loops: CDR1 SGHDN, CDR2 FVKESK.

This chain joins TRBV9 and TRBJ2-7, with a possible D match to TRBD2 (5 bases). The CDR3 length is 17 residues. V was pared by 3 bases and J by 3 bases, with 22 bases between. Germline CDR1 SGDLS, CDR2 YYNGEE. The CDR3 DNA is TGTGCCAGCAGCGCACCAAATCGGGGTATTCCCCTCTACGAGCAGTACTTC. Protein sequence: CASSAPNRGIPLYEQYF.

The rearrangement uses TRBV28 and TRBJ2-1; 11 bases are shared with TRBD2. The CDR3 loop spans 14 amino acids. The V and J ends lost 8 bases and 7 bases, in that order; junction bases with no gene match: 7. Germline V gene data show CDR1 as MDHEN and CDR2 as SYDVKM. The CDR3 here is CASETSGSSNEQFF. The CDR3 DNA reads TGTGCCAGCGAAACTAGCGGGAGTTCGAATGAGCAGTTCTTC.